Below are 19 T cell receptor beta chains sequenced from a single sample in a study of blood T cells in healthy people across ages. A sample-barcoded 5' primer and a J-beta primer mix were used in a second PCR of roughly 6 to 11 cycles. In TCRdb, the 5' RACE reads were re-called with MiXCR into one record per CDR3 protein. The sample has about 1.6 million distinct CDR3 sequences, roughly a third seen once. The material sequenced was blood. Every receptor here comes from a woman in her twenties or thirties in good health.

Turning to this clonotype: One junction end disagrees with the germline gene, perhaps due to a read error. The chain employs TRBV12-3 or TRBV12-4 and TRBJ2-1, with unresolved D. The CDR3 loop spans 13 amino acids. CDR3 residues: CASSFGVPNEQFF. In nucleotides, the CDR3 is TGCGCCAGCAGTTTTGGGGTTCCAAATGAGCAGTTCTTC.

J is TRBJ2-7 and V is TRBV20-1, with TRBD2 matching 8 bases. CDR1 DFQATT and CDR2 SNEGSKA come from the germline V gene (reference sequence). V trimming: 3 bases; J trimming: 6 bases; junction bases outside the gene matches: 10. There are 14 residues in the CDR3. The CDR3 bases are TGCAGTGCTAGGGATCTGTCCCGGGGGGGCGAGCAGTACTTC. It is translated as CSARDLSRGGEQYF.

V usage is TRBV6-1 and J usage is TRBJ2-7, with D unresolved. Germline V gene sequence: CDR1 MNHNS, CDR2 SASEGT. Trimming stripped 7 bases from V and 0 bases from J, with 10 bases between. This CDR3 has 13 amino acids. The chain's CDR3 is CASTGLYSYEQYF. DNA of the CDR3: TGTGCCAGCACAGGTCTTTACTCCTACGAGCAGTACTTC.

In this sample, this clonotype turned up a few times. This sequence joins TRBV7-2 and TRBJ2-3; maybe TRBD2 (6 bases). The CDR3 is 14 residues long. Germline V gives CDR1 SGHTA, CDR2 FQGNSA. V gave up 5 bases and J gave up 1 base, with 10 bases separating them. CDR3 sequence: CASSTSTGTDTQYF. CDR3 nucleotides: TGTGCCAGCAGCACTAGCACAGGCACAGATACGCAGTATTTT. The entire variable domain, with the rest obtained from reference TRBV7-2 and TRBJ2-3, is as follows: GAGVSQSPSNKVTEKGKDVELRCDPISGHTALYWYRQSLGQGLEFLIYFQGNSAPDKSGLPSDRFSAERTGGSVSTLTIQRTQQEDSAVYLCASSTSTGTDTQYFGPGTRLTVL.

CDR3 in amino acids: CSAPPTSGKAGSSYNEQFF. CDR3 bases: TGCAGTGCCCCCCCGACTAGCGGGAAAGCGGGGAGCTCCTACAATGAGCAGTTCTTC. The chain is built from TRBV20-1 and TRBJ2-1; TRBD2 matches 11 bases. From germline, CDR1 is DFQATT and CDR2 SNEGSKA (reference sequence). This CDR3 is built from 19 residues. Germline trimming cut 6 bases from V and 0 bases from J; bases unmatched to any gene: 16.

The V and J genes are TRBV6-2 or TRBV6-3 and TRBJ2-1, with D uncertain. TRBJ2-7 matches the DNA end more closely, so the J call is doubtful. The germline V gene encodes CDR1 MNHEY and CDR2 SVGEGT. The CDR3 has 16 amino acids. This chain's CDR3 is CASSQTRIPFYNEQYF. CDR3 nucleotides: TGTGCCAGCAGTCAGACCCGGATTCCCTTTTACAATGAGCAGTACTTC.

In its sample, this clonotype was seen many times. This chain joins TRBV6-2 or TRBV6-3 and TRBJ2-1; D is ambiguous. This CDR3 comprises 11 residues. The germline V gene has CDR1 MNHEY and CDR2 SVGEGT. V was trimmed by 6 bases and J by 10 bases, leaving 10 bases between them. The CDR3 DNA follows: TGTGCCAGCAGCCGAGTAGGAGAGCAGTTCTTC. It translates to CASSRVGEQFF.

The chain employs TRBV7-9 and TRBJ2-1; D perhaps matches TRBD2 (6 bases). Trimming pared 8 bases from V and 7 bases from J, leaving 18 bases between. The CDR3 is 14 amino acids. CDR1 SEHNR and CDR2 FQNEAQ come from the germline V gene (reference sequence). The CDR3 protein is CASGKGTDRNEQFF. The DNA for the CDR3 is TGTGCCAGCGGTAAAGGGACTGATAGAAATGAGCAGTTCTTC.

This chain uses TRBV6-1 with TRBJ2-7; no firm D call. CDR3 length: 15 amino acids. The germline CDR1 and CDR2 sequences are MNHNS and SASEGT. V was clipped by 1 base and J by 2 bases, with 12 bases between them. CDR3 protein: CASSEGVFTAYEQYF. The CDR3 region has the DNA TGTGCCAGCAGTGAAGGGGTATTTACGGCCTACGAGCAGTACTTC.

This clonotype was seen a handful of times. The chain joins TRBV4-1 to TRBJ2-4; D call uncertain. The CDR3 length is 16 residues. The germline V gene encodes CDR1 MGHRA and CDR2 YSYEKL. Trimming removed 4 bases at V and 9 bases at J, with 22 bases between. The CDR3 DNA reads TGCGCCAGCAGCCCTGGCCGTGCTGGGATCGAGACCATTCAGTACTTC. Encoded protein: CASSPGRAGIETIQYF.

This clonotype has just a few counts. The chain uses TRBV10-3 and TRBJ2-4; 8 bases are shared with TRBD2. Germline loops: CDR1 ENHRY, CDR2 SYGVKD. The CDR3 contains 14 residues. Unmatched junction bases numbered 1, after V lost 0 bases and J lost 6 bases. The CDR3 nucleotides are TGTGCCATCAGTGAGTCAGGGACTAGAAACATTCAGTACTTC. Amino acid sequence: CAISESGTRNIQYF.

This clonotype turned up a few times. The CDR3 protein is CASSVGVAGELFF. CDR3 nucleotides: TGTGCCAGCAGCGTAGGAGTGGCCGGGGAGCTGTTTTTT. J is TRBJ2-2 and V is TRBV9, with D unresolved. Germline CDR1 and CDR2: SGDLS and YYNGEE. Trimming removed 0 bases at V and 6 bases at J, with 6 bases between. There are 13 residues in the CDR3.

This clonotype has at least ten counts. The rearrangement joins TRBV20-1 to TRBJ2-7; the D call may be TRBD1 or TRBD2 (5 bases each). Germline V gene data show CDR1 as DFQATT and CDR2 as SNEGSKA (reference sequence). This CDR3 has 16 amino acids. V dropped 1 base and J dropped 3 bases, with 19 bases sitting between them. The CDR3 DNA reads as TGCAGTGCTAGAGGAACTCTGGGACCGGTCGTCTACGAGCAGTACTTC. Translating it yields CSARGTLGPVVYEQYF.

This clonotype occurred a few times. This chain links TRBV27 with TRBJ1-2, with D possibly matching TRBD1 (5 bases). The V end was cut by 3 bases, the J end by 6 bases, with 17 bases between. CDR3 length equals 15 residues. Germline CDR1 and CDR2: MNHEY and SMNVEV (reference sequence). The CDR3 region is CASSFSGGRSDGYTF. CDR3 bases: TGTGCCAGCAGTTTCTCGGGGGGGAGATCGGATGGCTACACCTTC.

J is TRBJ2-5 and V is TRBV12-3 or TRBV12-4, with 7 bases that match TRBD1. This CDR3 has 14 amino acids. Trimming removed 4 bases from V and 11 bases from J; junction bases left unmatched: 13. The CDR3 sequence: CASSSPQGESEQYF. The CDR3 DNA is TGTGCCAGCAGTTCGCCGCAGGGGGAAAGTGAGCAGTACTTC.

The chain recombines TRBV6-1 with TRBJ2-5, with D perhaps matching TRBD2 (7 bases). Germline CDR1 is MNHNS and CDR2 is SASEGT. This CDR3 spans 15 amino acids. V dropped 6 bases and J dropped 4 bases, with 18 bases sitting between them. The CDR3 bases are TGTGCCAGCAGGAAAGGAGAGGGGGGGGGAGAGACCCAGTACTTC. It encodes CASRKGEGGGETQYF.

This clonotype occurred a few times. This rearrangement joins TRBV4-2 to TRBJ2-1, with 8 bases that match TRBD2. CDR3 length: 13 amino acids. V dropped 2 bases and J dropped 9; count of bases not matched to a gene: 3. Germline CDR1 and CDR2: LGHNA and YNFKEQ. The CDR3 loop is CASSQFAGGEQFF. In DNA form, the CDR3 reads TGTGCCAGCAGCCAATTCGCGGGGGGTGAGCAGTTCTTC.

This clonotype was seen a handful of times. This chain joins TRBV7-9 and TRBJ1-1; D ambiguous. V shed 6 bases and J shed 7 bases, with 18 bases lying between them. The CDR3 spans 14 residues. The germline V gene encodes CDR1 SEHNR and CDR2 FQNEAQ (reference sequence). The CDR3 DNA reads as TGTGCCAGCAGAACTCAGGCGCCGAACGGTGAAGCTTTCTTT. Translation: CASRTQAPNGEAFF.

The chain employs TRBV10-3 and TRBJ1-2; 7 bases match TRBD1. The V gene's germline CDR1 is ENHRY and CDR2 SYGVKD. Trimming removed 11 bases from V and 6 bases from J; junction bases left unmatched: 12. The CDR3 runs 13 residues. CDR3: CASPADRAHGYTF. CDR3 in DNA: TGTGCCTCCCCGGCTGACAGGGCCCATGGCTACACCTTC.